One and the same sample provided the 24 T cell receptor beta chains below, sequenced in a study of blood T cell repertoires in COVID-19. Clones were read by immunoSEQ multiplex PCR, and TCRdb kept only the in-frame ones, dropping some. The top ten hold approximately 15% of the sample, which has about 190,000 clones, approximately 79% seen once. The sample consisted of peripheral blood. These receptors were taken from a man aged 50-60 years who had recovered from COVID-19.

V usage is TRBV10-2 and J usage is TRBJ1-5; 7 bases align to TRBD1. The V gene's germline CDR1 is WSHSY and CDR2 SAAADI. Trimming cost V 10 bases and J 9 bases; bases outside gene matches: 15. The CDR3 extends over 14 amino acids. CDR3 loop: CATGTTGTGWPQHF. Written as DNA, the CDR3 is TGCGCCACCGGAACGACAGGGACCGGCTGGCCCCAGCATTTT.

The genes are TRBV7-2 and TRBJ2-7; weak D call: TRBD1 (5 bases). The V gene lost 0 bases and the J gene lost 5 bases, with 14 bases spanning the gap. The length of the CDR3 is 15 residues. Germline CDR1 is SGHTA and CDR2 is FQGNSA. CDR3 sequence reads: CASSLALLLDNEQYF. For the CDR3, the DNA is TGTGCCAGCAGCTTAGCCCTATTGTTGGACAACGAGCAGTACTTC.

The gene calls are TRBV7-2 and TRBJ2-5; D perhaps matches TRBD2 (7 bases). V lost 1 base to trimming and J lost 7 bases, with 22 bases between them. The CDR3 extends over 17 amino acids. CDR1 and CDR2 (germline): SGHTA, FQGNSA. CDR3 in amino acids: CASSLVGGLGVLGTQYF. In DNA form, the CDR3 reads TGTGCCAGCAGCTTAGTGGGGGGGCTAGGGGTCCTTGGGACCCAGTACTTC.

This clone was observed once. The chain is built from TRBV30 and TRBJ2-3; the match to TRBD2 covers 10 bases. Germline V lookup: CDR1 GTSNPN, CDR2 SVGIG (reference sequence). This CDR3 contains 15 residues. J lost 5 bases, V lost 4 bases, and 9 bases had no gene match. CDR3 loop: CAWNGELAGVDTQYF. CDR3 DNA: TGTGCCTGGAATGGTGAGCTAGCGGGAGTAGATACGCAGTATTTT.

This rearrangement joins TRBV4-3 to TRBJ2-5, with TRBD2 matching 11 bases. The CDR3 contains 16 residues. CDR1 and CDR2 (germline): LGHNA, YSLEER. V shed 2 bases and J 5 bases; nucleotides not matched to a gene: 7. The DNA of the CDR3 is TGCGCCAGCAGCCAATCTTTGACTAGCGGGATCGAGACCCAGTACTTC. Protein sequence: CASSQSLTSGIETQYF.

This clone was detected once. The CDR3 is CASSLIPTKQPQHF. DNA of the CDR3: TGTGCCAGCAGCTTAATTCCTACTAAACAGCCCCAGCATTTT. This chain connects TRBV11-2 to TRBJ1-5; D is undetermined. CDR1 and CDR2 from the germline V gene are SGHAT and FQNNGV. The CDR3 runs 14 residues. V was shortened by 2 bases and J by 7 bases, with 12 bases between the two germline ends.

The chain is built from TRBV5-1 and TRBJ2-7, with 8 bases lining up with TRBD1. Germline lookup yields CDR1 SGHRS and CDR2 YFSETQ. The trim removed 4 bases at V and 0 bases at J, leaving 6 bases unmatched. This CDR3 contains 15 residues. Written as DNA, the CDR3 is TGCGCCAGCAGCCGATGGACAGGGAACTCCTACGAGCAGTACTTC. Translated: CASSRWTGNSYEQYF.

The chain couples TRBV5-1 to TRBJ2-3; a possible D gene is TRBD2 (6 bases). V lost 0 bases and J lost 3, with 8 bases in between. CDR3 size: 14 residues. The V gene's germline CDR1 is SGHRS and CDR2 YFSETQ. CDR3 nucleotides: TGCGCCAGCAGCTTGGAGGGACTTACAGATACGCAGTATTTT. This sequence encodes CASSLEGLTDTQYF.

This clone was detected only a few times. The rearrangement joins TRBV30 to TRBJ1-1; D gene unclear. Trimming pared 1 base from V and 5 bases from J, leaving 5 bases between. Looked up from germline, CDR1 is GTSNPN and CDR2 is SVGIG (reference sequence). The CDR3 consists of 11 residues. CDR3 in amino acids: CAWSARTEAFF. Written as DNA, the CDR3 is TGTGCCTGGAGTGCTAGGACTGAAGCTTTCTTT.

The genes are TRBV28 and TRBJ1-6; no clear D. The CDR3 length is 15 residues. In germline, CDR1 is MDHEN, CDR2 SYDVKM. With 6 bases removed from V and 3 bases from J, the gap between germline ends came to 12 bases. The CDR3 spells CASSPGSLYNSPLHF. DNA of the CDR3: TGTGCCAGCAGCCCAGGCAGCCTCTATAATTCACCCCTCCACTTT.

The CDR3 DNA reads as TGTGCCAGCAGCCAAGGTTCGGGGTATAGCAATCAGCCCCAGCATTTT. Amino acid sequence: CASSQGSGYSNQPQHF. The J gene is TRBJ1-5, the V gene TRBV3-1 (or the pseudogene TRBV3-2); D call uncertain. V was shortened by 1 base and J by 0 bases, with 10 bases between the two germline ends. This CDR3 region has 16 residues. Germline CDR1 LGHDT, CDR2 YNNKEL (reference sequence).

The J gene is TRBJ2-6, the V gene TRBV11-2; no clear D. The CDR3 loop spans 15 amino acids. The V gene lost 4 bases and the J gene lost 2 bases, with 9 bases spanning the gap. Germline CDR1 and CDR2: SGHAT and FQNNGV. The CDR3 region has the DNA TGTGCCAGCAGCTCCAGGTCTACTGGGGCCAACGTCCTGACTTTC. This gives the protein CASSSRSTGANVLTF.

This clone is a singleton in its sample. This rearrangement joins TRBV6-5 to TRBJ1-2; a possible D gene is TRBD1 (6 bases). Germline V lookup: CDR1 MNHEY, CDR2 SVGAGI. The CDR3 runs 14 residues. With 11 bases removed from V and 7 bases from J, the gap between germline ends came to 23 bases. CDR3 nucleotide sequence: TGTGCCTCAAAGGGGGTCGACCGCGGAGGTGGCTACACCTTC. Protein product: CASKGVDRGGGYTF.

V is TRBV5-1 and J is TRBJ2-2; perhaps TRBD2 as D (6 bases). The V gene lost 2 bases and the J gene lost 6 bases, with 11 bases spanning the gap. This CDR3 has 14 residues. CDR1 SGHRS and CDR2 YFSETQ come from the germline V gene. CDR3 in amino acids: CASSFSSVPGELFF. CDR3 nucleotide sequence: TGCGCCAGCAGCTTTTCTAGCGTTCCCGGGGAGCTGTTTTTT.

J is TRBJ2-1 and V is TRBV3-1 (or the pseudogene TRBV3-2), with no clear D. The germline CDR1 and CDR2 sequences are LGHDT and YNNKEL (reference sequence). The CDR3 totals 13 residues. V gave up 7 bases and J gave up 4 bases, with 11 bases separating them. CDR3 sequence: CASTEARYNEQFF. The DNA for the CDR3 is TGTGCCAGCACCGAAGCGAGGTACAATGAGCAGTTCTTC.

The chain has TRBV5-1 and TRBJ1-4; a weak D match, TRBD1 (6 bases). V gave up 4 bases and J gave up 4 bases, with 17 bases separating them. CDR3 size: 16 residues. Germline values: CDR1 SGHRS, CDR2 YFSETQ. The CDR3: CASSGITTGHNEKLFF. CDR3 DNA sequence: TGCGCCAGCAGCGGAATTACGACAGGACATAATGAAAAACTGTTTTTT.

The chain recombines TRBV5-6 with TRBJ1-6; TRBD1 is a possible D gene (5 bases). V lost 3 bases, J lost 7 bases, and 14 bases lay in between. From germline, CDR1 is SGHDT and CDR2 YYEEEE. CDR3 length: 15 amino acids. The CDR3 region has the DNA TGTGCCAGCAGCTCTCGGGGGGGTGTAAATTCACCCCTCCACTTT. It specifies CASSSRGGVNSPLHF.

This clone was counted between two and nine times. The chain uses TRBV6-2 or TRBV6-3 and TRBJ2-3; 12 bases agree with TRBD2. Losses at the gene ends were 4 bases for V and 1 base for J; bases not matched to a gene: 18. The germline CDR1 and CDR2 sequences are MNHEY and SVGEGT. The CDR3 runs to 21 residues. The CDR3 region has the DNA TGTGCCAGCAGTTCTATCTTGAGCGAAGTCGGGACTAGCGGGCGCACAGATACGCAGTATTTT. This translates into CASSSILSEVGTSGRTDTQYF.

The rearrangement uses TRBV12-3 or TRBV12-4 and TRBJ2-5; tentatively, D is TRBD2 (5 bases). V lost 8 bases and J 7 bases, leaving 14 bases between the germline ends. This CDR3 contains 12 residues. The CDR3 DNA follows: TGTGCCAGCGGACTGAAAGAGGGGACCCAGTACTTC. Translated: CASGLKEGTQYF.

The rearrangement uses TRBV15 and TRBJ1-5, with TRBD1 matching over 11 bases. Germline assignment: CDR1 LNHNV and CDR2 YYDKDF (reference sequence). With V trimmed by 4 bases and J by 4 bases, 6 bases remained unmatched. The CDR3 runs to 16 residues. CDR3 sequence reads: CATSTIGQGANQPQHF. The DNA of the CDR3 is TGTGCCACCAGCACAATAGGACAGGGGGCGAATCAGCCCCAGCATTTT.

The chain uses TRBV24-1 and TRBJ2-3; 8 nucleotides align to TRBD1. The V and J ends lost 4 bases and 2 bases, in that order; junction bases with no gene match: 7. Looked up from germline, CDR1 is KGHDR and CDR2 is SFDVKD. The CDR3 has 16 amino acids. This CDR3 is CATSDPKQGDTDTQYF. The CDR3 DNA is TGTGCCACCAGTGACCCTAAACAGGGGGACACAGATACGCAGTATTTT.

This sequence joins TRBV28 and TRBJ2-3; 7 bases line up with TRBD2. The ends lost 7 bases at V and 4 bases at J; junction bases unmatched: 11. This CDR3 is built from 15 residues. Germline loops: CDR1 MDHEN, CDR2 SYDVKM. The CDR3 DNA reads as TGTGCCAGCACCGTCTCGGGACTATTGTCAGATACGCAGTATTTT. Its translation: CASTVSGLLSDTQYF.

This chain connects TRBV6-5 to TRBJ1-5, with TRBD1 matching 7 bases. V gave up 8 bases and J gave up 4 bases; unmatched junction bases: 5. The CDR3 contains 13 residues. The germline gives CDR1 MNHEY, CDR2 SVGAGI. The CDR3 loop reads CASLGQLNQPQHF. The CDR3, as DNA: TGTGCCAGCCTGGGACAGTTGAATCAGCCCCAGCATTTT.

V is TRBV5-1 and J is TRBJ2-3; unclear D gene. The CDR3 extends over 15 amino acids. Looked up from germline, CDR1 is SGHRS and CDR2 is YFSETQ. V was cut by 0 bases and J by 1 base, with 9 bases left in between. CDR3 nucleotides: TGCGCCAGCAGCTTGGCCGGTCTTGGCACAGATACGCAGTATTTT. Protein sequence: CASSLAGLGTDTQYF.